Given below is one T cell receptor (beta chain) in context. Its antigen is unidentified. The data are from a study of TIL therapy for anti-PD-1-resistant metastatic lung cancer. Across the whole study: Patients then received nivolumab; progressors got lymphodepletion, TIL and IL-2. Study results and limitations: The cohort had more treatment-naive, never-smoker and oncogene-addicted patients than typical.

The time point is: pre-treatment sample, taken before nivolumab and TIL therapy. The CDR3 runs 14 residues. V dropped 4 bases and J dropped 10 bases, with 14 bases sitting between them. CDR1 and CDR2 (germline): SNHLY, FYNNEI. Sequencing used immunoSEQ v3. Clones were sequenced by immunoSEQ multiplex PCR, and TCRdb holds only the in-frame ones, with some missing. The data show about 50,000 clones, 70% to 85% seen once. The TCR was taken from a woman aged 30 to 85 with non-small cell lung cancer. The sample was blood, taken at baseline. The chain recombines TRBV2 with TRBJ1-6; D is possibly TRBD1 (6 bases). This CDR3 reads CASSVVEGGSPLHF. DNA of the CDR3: TGTGCCAGCAGTGTAGTAGAAGGGGGATCACCCCTCCACTTT.